This record concerns one T cell receptor beta chain sequence. Its antigen is still unknown. The sample belongs to a study of OX40 agonist ivuxolimab in advanced cancers. For the study at large: The treatment was a fully human IgG2 OX40 agonist, ivuxolimab. Checkpoint inhibitors had been given previously to roughly 40% of patients. The study, taken as a whole, reports: Among T cells, CD8+ cells averaged more expanded clones than CD4+ cells.

Assay used: immunoSEQ multiplex PCR; TCRdb lists only in-frame clones, some missing. The sample lists more than 13,000 clones, about 90% occurring once. The CDR3 is 14 residues long. Germline CDR1 is MNHEY and CDR2 is SMNVEV (reference sequence). The receptor comes from an adult with an advanced solid tumor such as melanoma, head and neck, liver or kidney cancer. The chain employs TRBV27 and TRBJ2-5, with D possibly matching TRBD1 (6 bases). The DNA end is a closer match to TRBJ2-7, so the J assignment may be wrong. Source: CD4+ or CD8+ T cells sorted from blood, taken in a trial of the OX40 agonist ivuxolimab. CDR3 DNA sequence: TGTGCCAGCAGCCCGTCGACAGGAGGCTACGAGCAGTACTTC. Residues: CASSPSTGGYEQYF.